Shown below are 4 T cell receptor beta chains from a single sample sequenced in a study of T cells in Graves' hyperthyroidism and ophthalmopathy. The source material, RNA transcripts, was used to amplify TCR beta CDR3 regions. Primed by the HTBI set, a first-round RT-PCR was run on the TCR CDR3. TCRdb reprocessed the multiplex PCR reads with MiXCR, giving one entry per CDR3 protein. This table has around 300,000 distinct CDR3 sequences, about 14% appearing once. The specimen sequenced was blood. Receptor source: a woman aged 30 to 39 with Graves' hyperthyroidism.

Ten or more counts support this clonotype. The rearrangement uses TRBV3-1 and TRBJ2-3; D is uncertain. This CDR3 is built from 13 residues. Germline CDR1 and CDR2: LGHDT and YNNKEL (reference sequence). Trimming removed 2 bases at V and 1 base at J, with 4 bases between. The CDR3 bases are TGTGCCAGCAGCCAAAGAGGCACAGATACGCAGTATTTT. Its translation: CASSQRGTDTQYF.

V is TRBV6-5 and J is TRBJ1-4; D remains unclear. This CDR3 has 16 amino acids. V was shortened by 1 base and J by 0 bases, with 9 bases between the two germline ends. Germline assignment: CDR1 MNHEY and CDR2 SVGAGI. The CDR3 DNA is TGTGCCAGCAGTTACTTGGCAACATCAACTAATGAAAAACTGTTTTTT. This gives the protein CASSYLATSTNEKLFF.

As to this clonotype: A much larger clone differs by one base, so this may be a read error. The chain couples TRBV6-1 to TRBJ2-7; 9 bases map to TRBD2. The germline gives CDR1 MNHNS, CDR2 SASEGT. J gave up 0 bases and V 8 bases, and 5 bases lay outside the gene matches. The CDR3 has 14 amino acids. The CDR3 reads CASGRSGSSYEQYF. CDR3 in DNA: TGTGCCAGCGGGCGTAGCGGGAGCTCCTACGAGCAGTACTTC.

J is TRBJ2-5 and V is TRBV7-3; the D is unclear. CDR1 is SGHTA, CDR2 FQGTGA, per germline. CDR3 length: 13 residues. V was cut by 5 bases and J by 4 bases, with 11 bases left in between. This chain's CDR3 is CASSGSKGETQYF. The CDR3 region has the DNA TGTGCCAGCAGCGGGTCTAAGGGAGAGACCCAGTACTTC.